The next 18 T cell receptor beta chains were all read from a single sample in a study of blood T cell repertoires in COVID-19. This table comes from immunoSEQ multiplex PCR, and its TCRdb copy is limited to in-frame clones, with some not included. The data contain about 190,000 clones, about four fifths of them singletons. Sequencing input: PBMCs or T cells enriched from blood (not recorded which). The source is a woman in her 30s who had recovered from COVID-19.

The sample holds a few counts of this clone. The gene calls are TRBV9 and TRBJ1-6, with D perhaps TRBD1 (5 bases). This CDR3 region has 17 residues. Germline V gene lookup returns CDR1 SGDLS and CDR2 YYNGEE. The V and J ends lost 4 bases and 0 bases respectively, with 14 bases between them. CDR3 region: CASSSDRVSSYNSPLHF. CDR3 sequence (DNA): TGTGCCAGCAGCTCAGACAGAGTTAGCTCCTATAATTCACCCCTCCACTTT.

As regards this clone: This sample also contains other DNA sequences that code for the same CDR3. This chain joins TRBV28 and TRBJ2-7; weak D call: TRBD2 (5 bases). Per germline, CDR1 MDHEN and CDR2 SYDVKM. This CDR3 has 13 residues. The CDR3 nucleotides are TGTGCTAGCAGTCCAGCGGTAGACTACGAGCAGTACGTC. Protein sequence: CASSPAVDYEQYV.

The chain carries TRBV24-1 and TRBJ2-7; 12 nucleotides agree with TRBD2. Germline CDR1 is KGHDR and CDR2 is SFDVKD. V shed 3 bases, J shed 6 bases, and the junction held 14 bases outside the gene matches. CDR3 length equals 18 residues. CDR3 sequence reads: CATSDPRLAGERKGEQYF. CDR3 DNA sequence: TGTGCCACCAGTGATCCTAGACTAGCGGGAGAACGGAAGGGCGAGCAGTACTTC.

The chain is built from TRBV7-8 and TRBJ2-5, with 10 bases identical to TRBD1. Germline V gene sequence: CDR1 SGHVS, CDR2 FQNEAQ. J was trimmed by 1 base and V by 3 bases; bases with no gene match: 5. The CDR3 contains 16 residues. The chain's CDR3 is CASSFDRGLPQETQYF. Here the CDR3 DNA reads TGTGCCAGCAGCTTCGACAGGGGGCTTCCCCAAGAGACCCAGTACTTC. The full variable domain, its missing parts supplied by reference TRBV7-8 and TRBJ2-5, is GAGVSQSPRYKVAKRGQDVALRCDPISGHVSLFWYQQALGQGPEFLTYFQNEAQLDKSGLPSDRFFAERPEGSVSTLKIQRTQQEDSAVYLCASSFDRGLPQETQYFGPGTRLLVL.

The V gene is TRBV19, the J gene TRBJ2-7, with 7 nucleotides matching TRBD2. Trimming at V came to 6 bases and at J to 4 bases, leaving 9 bases not matched to a gene. This CDR3 has 14 residues. CDR1 and CDR2 from the germline V gene are LNHDA and SQIVND (reference sequence). The CDR3 reads CASRSHAGAYEQYF. CDR3 DNA sequence: TGTGCCAGTAGAAGTCACGCGGGAGCTTACGAGCAGTACTTC.

The rearrangement uses TRBV27 and TRBJ2-1; maybe TRBD2 (6 bases). Germline assignment: CDR1 MNHEY and CDR2 SMNVEV (reference sequence). With 5 bases removed from V and 15 bases from J, the gap between germline ends came to 26 bases. There are 15 residues in the CDR3. The CDR3 loop is CASSPTYSGTRHGFF. Here the CDR3 DNA reads TGTGCCAGCAGTCCCACTTACTCCGGGACTCGCCACGGGTTCTTC.

This rearrangement joins TRBV10-1 to TRBJ2-2; TRBD2 might be the D (6 bases). CDR1 and CDR2 (germline): WNHNN, SYGVQD (reference sequence). V lost 3 bases and J 6 bases, leaving 14 bases between the germline ends. The length of the CDR3 is 15 residues. This CDR3 is CASSDGGTGAGELFF. CDR3 nucleotide sequence: TGCGCCAGCAGTGATGGCGGGACCGGGGCCGGGGAGCTGTTTTTT.

The chain is built from TRBV10-3 and TRBJ2-5; D might be TRBD1 (6 bases). The CDR3 runs 13 residues. V lost 4 bases and J 1 base, leaving 7 bases between the germline ends. Germline CDR1 ENHRY, CDR2 SYGVKD. CDR3: CAISGQVQETQYF. CDR3 nucleotides: TGTGCCATCAGTGGACAGGTCCAAGAGACCCAGTACTTC.

V is TRBV28 and J is TRBJ2-6; D is uncertain. Germline CDR1 is MDHEN and CDR2 is SYDVKM. The CDR3 sequence is 17 residues long. Trimming took off 5 bases at V and 1 base at J, with 15 bases between the two ends. The CDR3 nucleotides read TGTGCCAGCAGTCCCCCGCGCGGTCCTTCTGGGGCCAACGTCCTGACTTTC. Its translation is CASSPPRGPSGANVLTF.

V is TRBV20-1 and J is TRBJ1-2; weak D call: TRBD1 (6 bases). This CDR3 has 16 amino acids. Germline CDR1 is DFQATT and CDR2 is SNEGSKA (reference sequence). Trimming cost V 3 bases and J 6 bases, with 23 bases left between them. The CDR3 here is CSASNPSTGGVNGYTF. For the CDR3, the DNA is TGCAGTGCTAGTAATCCGTCGACAGGCGGAGTGAATGGCTACACCTTC.

The chain recombines TRBV6-5 with TRBJ1-2, with no clear D. V lost 5 bases and J 6 bases, leaving 19 bases between the germline ends. The germline gives CDR1 MNHEY, CDR2 SVGAGI. The CDR3 runs to 15 residues. This CDR3 is CASSLAPGTAHGYTF. The CDR3 DNA reads TGTGCCAGCAGTCTTGCTCCCGGAACAGCTCATGGCTACACCTTC.

In regard to this clone: Within the sample, other DNA sequences also encode this same CDR3. The chain combines TRBV6-5 with TRBJ1-1, with D perhaps TRBD1 (6 bases). Trimming removed 6 bases from V and 0 bases from J, with 8 bases in between. The CDR3 sequence is 13 residues long. Germline V gene data show CDR1 as MNHEY and CDR2 as SVGAGI. The CDR3 reads CASRDSLNTEAFF. For the CDR3, the DNA is TGTGCCAGCAGGGACAGTCTGAACACTGAAGCTTTCTTT.

This sequence joins TRBV9 and TRBJ2-5; D is perhaps TRBD1 (6 bases). Per the germline V gene, CDR1 is SGDLS and CDR2 is YYNGEE. The CDR3 length is 15 residues. The V gene lost 0 bases and the J gene lost 3 bases, with 12 bases spanning the gap. CDR3 protein: CASSVAARTEETQYF. As DNA, the CDR3 is TGTGCCAGCAGCGTAGCAGCGCGGACAGAAGAGACCCAGTACTTC.

The rearrangement uses TRBV28 and TRBJ1-3, with 7 bases that match TRBD1. With V trimmed by 4 bases and J by 4 bases, 4 bases remained unmatched. CDR1 is MDHEN and CDR2 is SYDVKM in the germline V gene. This CDR3 is 14 amino acids long. This CDR3 reads CASSSGGTGNTIYF. The CDR3, as DNA: TGTGCCAGCAGTTCAGGGGGAACAGGAAACACCATATATTTT.

This chain links TRBV6-5 with TRBJ1-1; a weak D match, TRBD1 (5 bases). Germline loops: CDR1 MNHEY, CDR2 SVGAGI. CDR3 length equals 13 residues. Trimming took off 6 bases at V and 1 base at J, with 9 bases between the two ends. This CDR3 is CASSATGNTEAFF. For the CDR3, the DNA is TGTGCCAGCAGCGCTACAGGGAACACTGAAGCTTTCTTT.

The V and J genes are TRBV2 and TRBJ1-5; D unresolved. The V end was cut by 2 bases, the J end by 5 bases, with 10 bases between. Germline CDR1 is SNHLY and CDR2 is FYNNEI. The CDR3 length is 14 residues. Written as DNA, the CDR3 is TGTGCCAGCAGTGAACTAACCGGGGATCAGCCCCAGCATTTT. Amino acid sequence: CASSELTGDQPQHF. Combining the CDR3 with reference TRBV2 and TRBJ1-5 gives the whole variable domain EPEVTQTPSHQVTQMGQEVILRCVPISNHLYFYWYRQILGQKVEFLVSFYNNEISEKSEIFDDQFSVERPDGSNFTLKIRSTKLEDSAMYFCASSELTGDQPQHFGDGTRLSIL.

The chain combines TRBV6-5 with TRBJ2-7, with 8 bases identical to TRBD1. Unmatched junction bases numbered 10, after V lost 3 bases and J lost 3 bases. CDR1 and CDR2 from the germline V gene are MNHEY and SVGAGI. The CDR3 is 16 residues long. The DNA for the CDR3 is TGTGCCAGCAGTTATCTCCGGACAGGGCTGGGCTACGAGCAGTACGTC. Protein: CASSYLRTGLGYEQYV.

This clone was observed a handful of times. The J gene is TRBJ1-1, the V gene TRBV6-5, with D maybe TRBD1 (6 bases). The CDR3 extends over 15 amino acids. V lost 2 bases, J lost 4 bases, and 14 bases lay in between. In germline, CDR1 is MNHEY, CDR2 SVGAGI. The CDR3 loop reads CASSYRVTGTTEAFF. The CDR3 DNA reads TGTGCCAGCAGTTACAGGGTTACAGGGACCACTGAAGCTTTCTTT.